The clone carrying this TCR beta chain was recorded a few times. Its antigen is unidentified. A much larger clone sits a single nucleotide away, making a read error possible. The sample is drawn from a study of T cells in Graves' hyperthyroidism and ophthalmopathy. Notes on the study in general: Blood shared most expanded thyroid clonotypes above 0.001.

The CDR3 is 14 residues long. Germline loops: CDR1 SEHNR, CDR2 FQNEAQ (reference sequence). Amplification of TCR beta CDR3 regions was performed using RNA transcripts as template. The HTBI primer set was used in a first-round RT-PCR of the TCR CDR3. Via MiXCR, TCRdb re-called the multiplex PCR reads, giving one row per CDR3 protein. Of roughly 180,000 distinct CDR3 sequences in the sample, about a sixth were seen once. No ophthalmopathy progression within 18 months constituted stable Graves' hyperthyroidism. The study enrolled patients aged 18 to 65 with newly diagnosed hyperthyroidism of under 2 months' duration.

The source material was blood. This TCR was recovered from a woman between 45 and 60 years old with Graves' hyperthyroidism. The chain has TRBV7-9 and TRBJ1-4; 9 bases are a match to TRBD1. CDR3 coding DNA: TGTGCCAGCAGTCCGGACAGGGGCTTTGAAAAACTGGTTTTT. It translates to CASSPDRGFEKLVF.